The 5 T cell receptor beta chains below come from one sample, sequenced in a study of spatial heterogeneity in lung cancer. TCRdb ran MiXCR on the 5' RACE reads and lists one entry per CDR3 protein. The top ten clones hold 10% of a sample with about 10,000 distinct CDR3 sequences, 6% to 6.5% of them seen once. These TCRs are of unknown antigen specificity. Time point reported: sample taken at primary tumor resection. Overall study results and limits: Expanded alpha and beta TCR counts within tumors tracked tumor mutation counts.

The source was lung tumor tissue, collected at surgery. These receptors were collected from a male donor with early-stage non-small cell lung cancer.

This clonotype appeared many times. This beta chain turned up in a library designed for alpha chains; as an off-target read, its abundance says little. This chain joins TRBV28 and TRBJ2-3; no firm D call. Germline assignment: CDR1 MDHEN and CDR2 SYDVKM. The CDR3 spans 16 residues. V was trimmed by 7 bases and J by 2 bases, leaving 19 bases between them. CDR3 sequence reads: CASKESPGSHTDTQYF. The DNA for the CDR3 is TGTGCCAGCAAGGAATCCCCGGGTTCTCACACAGATACGCAGTATTTT.

This clonotype showed up many times. A library made for alpha chains picked up this beta chain off target, so its size means little. The chain combines TRBV20-1 with TRBJ2-1, with unresolved D. With 5 bases removed from V and 0 bases from J, the gap between germline ends came to 5 bases. CDR1 and CDR2 (germline): DFQATT, SNEGSKA (reference sequence). This CDR3 region has 12 residues. The CDR3 DNA reads TGCAGTGCTCCCCCCTCCTACAATGAGCAGTTCTTC. This gives the protein CSAPPSYNEQFF.

Details on this clonotype: This beta chain lies outside the target of a library built for alpha chains; its clone size means little. The J gene is TRBJ2-7, the V gene TRBV5-8; possible D gene TRBD1, 5 bases. The germline CDR1 and CDR2 sequences are SGHTS and YDEGEE. Trimming pared 1 base from V and 2 bases from J, leaving 13 bases between. The CDR3 covers 15 residues. CDR3 sequence (DNA): TGTGCCAGCAGCTTGTCACCAGGGCGTGCCTACGAGCAGTACTTC. It translates to CASSLSPGRAYEQYF.

The sample holds many counts of this clonotype. Being off target in a library aimed at alpha chains, this beta chain has a size of little meaning. This chain connects TRBV6-6 to TRBJ1-5; D is ambiguous. The CDR3 has 12 residues. Per the germline V gene, CDR1 is MNHNY and CDR2 is SVGAGI (reference sequence). V was shortened by 8 bases and J by 1 base, with 6 bases between the two germline ends. The CDR3 loop reads CASAPSNQPQHF. The CDR3 region has the DNA TGTGCCAGCGCTCCAAGCAATCAGCCCCAGCATTTT.

This clonotype has at least ten counts. This beta chain is an off-target read within a library intended for alpha chains, so its frequency means little. The gene calls are TRBV2 and TRBJ1-2, with D uncertain. V was shortened by 10 bases and J by 5 bases, with 11 bases between the two germline ends. In germline, CDR1 is SNHLY, CDR2 FYNNEI. The CDR3 runs 11 residues. The CDR3 DNA reads TGTGCCACCAAGATAGGGTATGGCTACACCTTC. It encodes CATKIGYGYTF.